Below, 31 T cell receptor beta chains from the same sample are listed, as sequenced in a study of blood T cell repertoires in COVID-19 (dated by TCRdb to the early 2020s). The library came from the immunoSEQ multiplex PCR assay. Here the immuneACCESS table is served through TCRdb, limited to in-frame sequences with V and J called. Missing clones are a known gap in these copies; in checked studies unresolved V genes cover under half, and the rest lacks a known reason. The sample table records about 150,000 clones; more than 65% of these occur just once. Together, the top ten hold about 15% of the sample. Sequencing was performed on peripheral blood. The receptors stem from a woman aged 80 or over with acute or convalescent COVID-19.

This rearrangement joins TRBV5-1 to TRBJ2-2; 7 bases map to TRBD1. Trimming cost V 4 bases and J 0 bases; bases outside gene matches: 3. Per germline, CDR1 SGHRS and CDR2 YFSETQ. The CDR3 totals 15 residues. As DNA, the CDR3 is TGCGCCAGCAGCCCGGACAGGTCGAACACCGGGGAGCTGTTTTTT. It codes for CASSPDRSNTGELFF.

CDR3 in amino acids: CASSPRTVGTEAFF. CDR3 nucleotides: TGTGCCAGCAGCCCCCGGACTGTGGGGACTGAAGCTTTCTTT. V and J are TRBV3-1 (or the pseudogene TRBV3-2) and TRBJ1-1; D remains ambiguous. The CDR3 runs to 14 residues. Trimming took 4 bases from V and 5 from J, leaving 14 bases between them. CDR1 is LGHDT and CDR2 is YNNKEL in the germline V gene (reference sequence).

The chain recombines TRBV19 with TRBJ2-7, with 9 nucleotides matching TRBD2. In germline, CDR1 is LNHDA, CDR2 SQIVND (reference sequence). This CDR3 is built from 14 residues. J was trimmed by 5 bases and V by 5 bases; bases with no gene match: 7. CDR3 residues: CASSQAGGPNEQYF. The CDR3 coding sequence is TGTGCCAGTAGTCAAGCGGGGGGCCCCAACGAGCAGTACTTC.

The rearrangement uses TRBV28 and TRBJ1-2, with 7 positions matching TRBD1. V shed 3 bases, J shed 4 bases, and the junction held 5 bases outside the gene matches. The length of the CDR3 is 14 residues. CDR1 and CDR2 from the germline V gene are MDHEN and SYDVKM. CDR3 protein: CASSFGSGGYGYTF. The CDR3 nucleotides are TGTGCCAGCAGTTTTGGATCAGGGGGCTATGGCTACACCTTC.

The chain couples TRBV12-3 or TRBV12-4 to TRBJ2-7; D is undetermined. Trimming left V 4 bases short and J 2 bases short, with 9 bases between. This CDR3 comprises 13 residues. The chain's CDR3 is CASSSGIAYEQYF. The CDR3 nucleotides read TGTGCCAGCAGTTCAGGTATAGCCTACGAGCAGTACTTC.

The chain combines TRBV6-5 with TRBJ1-5, with D perhaps matching TRBD1 (5 bases). The V gene's germline CDR1 is MNHEY and CDR2 SVGAGI. V gave up 6 bases and J gave up 1 base, with 10 bases separating them. The CDR3 sequence is 14 residues long. CDR3 nucleotide sequence: TGTGCCAGCAGAACAAGGGGAAGCAATCAGCCCCAGCATTTT. The encoded protein is CASRTRGSNQPQHF.

The sample holds one count of this clone. This sequence joins TRBV11-2 and TRBJ2-1; 15 nucleotides line up with TRBD2. Germline V gene lookup returns CDR1 SGHAT and CDR2 FQNNGV. V was clipped by 1 base and J by 7 bases; unmatched bases: 8. This CDR3 comprises 18 residues. The CDR3 loop is CASSLVSRGLAGGNEQFF. For the CDR3, the DNA is TGTGCCAGCAGCTTAGTATCAAGGGGACTAGCGGGGGGTAATGAGCAGTTCTTC.

The chain recombines TRBV18 with TRBJ2-1, with TRBD1 identical over 7 bases. V trimming: 3 bases; J trimming: 5 bases; junction bases outside the gene matches: 10. The germline V gene has CDR1 KGHSH and CDR2 LQKENI. This CDR3 has 16 residues. The CDR3 DNA sequence: TGTGCCAGCTCACCCGCGAACAGGGGAAGCCACAATGAGCAGTTCTTC. Amino acids: CASSPANRGSHNEQFF.

This clone is a singleton in its sample. The chain recombines TRBV4-1 with TRBJ1-4, with D hard to call. The CDR3 has 12 residues. The V end was cut by 3 bases, the J end by 8 bases, with 7 bases between. In germline, CDR1 is MGHRA, CDR2 YSYEKL. As DNA, the CDR3 is TGCGCCAGCAGCCACCCCAGGGAAAAACTGTTTTTT. It yields the protein CASSHPREKLFF.

This chain joins TRBV21-1 and TRBJ1-1; the tabulated D call, TRBD1, remains unverified against the DNA. TRBV21-1 corresponds to a pseudogene. The CDR3 loop spans 13 amino acids. The CDR3 bases are TGTGCCAGCAGCTTCTTCCGTGGCCCTGAAGCTTTCTTT. It translates to CASSFFRGPEAFF.

This clone has just a few counts. CDR3 nucleotides: TGTGCCAGCAGCTTGGTGGCAGGGCAATACTATGGCTACACCTTC. Its protein is CASSLVAGQYYGYTF. This chain connects TRBV5-8 to TRBJ1-2, with a possible D match to TRBD1 (5 bases). This CDR3 contains 15 residues. The V and J ends lost 0 bases and 3 bases respectively, with 12 bases between them. Germline V gives CDR1 SGHTS, CDR2 YDEGEE.

This clone has just one count. V is TRBV4-1 and J is TRBJ1-2; D not certain. V dropped 0 bases and J dropped 4 bases, with 3 bases sitting between them. CDR1 is MGHRA, CDR2 YSYEKL, per germline. This CDR3 has 12 amino acids. This CDR3 reads CASSQDSYGYTF. CDR3 DNA: TGCGCCAGCAGCCAAGACAGCTATGGCTACACCTTC.

The chain is built from TRBV24-1 and TRBJ2-1, with TRBD1 as a possible D gene (6 bases). CDR1 KGHDR and CDR2 SFDVKD come from the germline V gene. Trimming cost V 5 bases and J 5 bases, with 15 bases left between them. CDR3 length: 15 residues. CDR3 sequence: CATSGRLGAHNEQFF. As DNA, the CDR3 is TGTGCCACCAGTGGCCGCCTGGGGGCACACAATGAGCAGTTCTTC.

The V and J genes are TRBV4-1 and TRBJ2-7; D unresolved. The germline V gene has CDR1 MGHRA and CDR2 YSYEKL. This CDR3 has 15 residues. The V gene lost 0 bases and the J gene lost 0 bases, with 9 bases spanning the gap. CDR3 amino acids: CASSQETAPSYEQYF. The DNA of the CDR3 is TGCGCCAGCAGCCAAGAAACAGCCCCCTCCTACGAGCAGTACTTC.

Here the CDR3 reads CASSRDPLGNTGELFF. The CDR3 bases are TGCGCCAGCAGCCGAGACCCCCTAGGTAACACCGGGGAGCTGTTTTTT. The chain recombines TRBV5-1 with TRBJ2-2; D not certain. The V gene lost 4 bases and the J gene lost 2 bases, with 15 bases spanning the gap. This CDR3 has 16 amino acids. The germline gives CDR1 SGHRS, CDR2 YFSETQ.

This clone came up once. The genes are TRBV2 and TRBJ2-3, with 9 bases matching TRBD2. The J segment lost 3 bases and the V segment lost 9 bases, leaving 7 bases of the junction unmatched. Per the germline V gene, CDR1 is SNHLY and CDR2 is FYNNEI. The CDR3 runs 14 residues. The CDR3 region is CASGLASLTDTQYF. In DNA form, the CDR3 reads TGTGCCAGTGGACTAGCGTCCTTAACAGATACGCAGTATTTT.

In this sample, this clone turned up once. The DNA of the CDR3 is TGTGCCAGCTCACCACCGAGCAGGGGCTCCTACGAGCAGTACTTC. Amino acid sequence: CASSPPSRGSYEQYF. The V and J genes are TRBV18 and TRBJ2-7; D is perhaps TRBD1 (6 bases). The CDR3 totals 15 residues. Germline V gives CDR1 KGHSH, CDR2 LQKENI. Trimming removed 0 bases from V and 0 bases from J, with 9 bases in between. Variable domain in full (rest from reference TRBV18 and TRBJ2-7): NAGVMQNPRHLVRRRGQEARLRCSPMKGHSHVYWYRQLPEEGLKFMVYLQKENIIDESGMPKERFSAEFPKEGPSILRIQQVVRGDSAAYFCASSPPSRGSYEQYFGPGTRLTVT.

The rearrangement uses TRBV30 and TRBJ1-6; 9 bases are a match to TRBD1. This CDR3 has 15 amino acids. Germline V gene data show CDR1 as GTSNPN and CDR2 as SVGIG (reference sequence). With 2 bases clipped from V and 7 bases from J, the junction kept 6 bases outside the gene matches. CDR3 sequence: CAWSTGQGANSPLHF. The CDR3 nucleotides are TGTGCCTGGAGTACGGGACAGGGTGCGAATTCACCCCTCCACTTT. The full variable domain, completed using reference TRBV30 and TRBJ1-6, is SQTIHQWPATLVQPVGSPLSLECTVEGTSNPNLYWYRQAAGRGLQLLFYSVGIGQISSEVPQNLSASRPQDRQFILSSKKLLLSDSGFYLCAWSTGQGANSPLHFGNGTRLTVT.

The V gene is TRBV7-3, the J gene TRBJ2-7; TRBD1 agrees at 10 bases. Germline V gene data show CDR1 as SGHTA and CDR2 as FQGTGA. V gave up 4 bases and J gave up 6 bases; unmatched junction bases: 6. The CDR3 has 14 residues. The CDR3 protein is CASSSGTGVAEQYF. CDR3 nucleotide sequence: TGTGCCAGCAGCTCCGGGACAGGGGTTGCCGAGCAGTACTTC.

The chain joins TRBV10-1 to TRBJ1-2; 10 bases map to TRBD1. There are 20 residues in the CDR3. CDR1 is WNHNN and CDR2 is SYGVQD in the germline V gene (reference sequence). The V and J ends lost 9 bases and 4 bases, in that order; junction bases with no gene match: 26. CDR3 in DNA: TGCGCCAGGACCGGGACAGGGGTTTTAGGGGCCCTTCCAGTGTCCTATGGCTACACCTTC. It yields the protein CARTGTGVLGALPVSYGYTF.

The table lists this clone with a count of one. The rearrangement links TRBV19 to TRBJ2-1, with 9 bases that match TRBD1. V trimming: 5 bases; J trimming: 0 bases; junction bases outside the gene matches: 8. In germline, CDR1 is LNHDA, CDR2 SQIVND (reference sequence). The CDR3 loop spans 17 amino acids. CDR3 sequence (DNA): TGTGCCAGTAGTCAAGGGACAGGGCTTAGCTCCTACAATGAGCAGTTCTTC. It specifies CASSQGTGLSSYNEQFF.

The genes are TRBV28 and TRBJ1-6; possibly TRBD1 for D (5 bases). Germline V gene sequence: CDR1 MDHEN, CDR2 SYDVKM. This CDR3 has 13 residues. The V end was cut by 4 bases, the J end by 14 bases, with 15 bases between. The CDR3 DNA sequence: TGTGCCAGCAGTTCCCCCGCCGTACAGGCCCTCCACTTT. Amino acid sequence: CASSSPAVQALHF.

The chain employs TRBV2 and TRBJ2-6; 7 bases are a match to TRBD1. Germline assignment: CDR1 SNHLY and CDR2 FYNNEI. CDR3 length equals 15 residues. Trimming removed 5 bases from V and 4 bases from J; junction bases left unmatched: 5. CDR3 sequence reads: CASSYNRGGANVLTF. DNA of the CDR3: TGTGCCAGCAGTTATAACAGGGGAGGGGCCAACGTCCTGACTTTC.

The chain uses TRBV5-1 and TRBJ2-5; 10 bases map to TRBD2. The germline V gene encodes CDR1 SGHRS and CDR2 YFSETQ. J gave up 5 bases and V 0 bases, and 4 bases lay outside the gene matches. There are 15 residues in the CDR3. The CDR3 region has the DNA TGCGCCAGCAGCTTGGAGGGGACTAGCGCTGAGACCCAGTACTTC. Protein: CASSLEGTSAETQYF.

The chain combines TRBV19 with TRBJ1-5; D uncertain. V was trimmed by 5 bases and J by 2 bases, leaving 13 bases between them. Germline assignment: CDR1 LNHDA and CDR2 SQIVND (reference sequence). The CDR3 totals 15 residues. The CDR3 nucleotides are TGTGCCAGTAGTGCCCTAGAGGGTCGCAATCAGCCCCAGCATTTT. Protein: CASSALEGRNQPQHF.

This clone was seen a few times. The rearrangement uses TRBV29-1 and TRBJ2-7; 11 bases are shared with TRBD2. V was pared by 5 bases and J by 1 base, with 1 base of the junction left unmatched. The CDR3 contains 13 residues. CDR1 is SQVTM and CDR2 is ANQGSEA in the germline V gene. The CDR3 DNA follows: TGCAGCGTTCGACTAGCGGGGTCCTACGAGCAGTACTTC. Its protein product is CSVRLAGSYEQYF.

The chain has TRBV6-5 and TRBJ1-5; 8 bases agree with TRBD1. With 8 bases clipped from V and 3 bases from J, the junction kept 6 bases outside the gene matches. CDR3 length: 14 residues. Per the germline V gene, CDR1 is MNHEY and CDR2 is SVGAGI. CDR3 nucleotide sequence: TGTGCCAGCGCGGCAGGGGGCCTCAATCAGCCCCAGCATTTT. Encoded protein: CASAAGGLNQPQHF.

The chain joins TRBV7-2 to TRBJ2-1; 8 nucleotides match TRBD2. V gave up 5 bases and J gave up 10 bases; unmatched junction bases: 7. This CDR3 region has 13 residues. In germline, CDR1 is SGHTA, CDR2 FQGNSA. CDR3 coding DNA: TGTGCCAGCAGCCCCGCTAGCGGGCAGGAGCAGTTCTTC. It yields the protein CASSPASGQEQFF.

The chain employs TRBV7-3 and TRBJ2-1, with 12 bases that match TRBD2. The CDR3 contains 20 residues. The germline V gene has CDR1 SGHTA and CDR2 FQGTGA. The trim removed 1 base at V and 2 bases at J, leaving 12 bases unmatched. Here the CDR3 DNA reads TGTGCCAGCAGCTTAAAAGCGTCGGCTAGCGGGAGGGCCCCCTACAATGAGCAGTTCTTC. Encoded protein: CASSLKASASGRAPYNEQFF.

The rearrangement uses TRBV6-5 and TRBJ2-1; D possibly corresponds to TRBD1 (5 bases). This CDR3 comprises 14 residues. V shed 0 bases and J shed 5 bases, with 8 bases lying between them. The germline gives CDR1 MNHEY, CDR2 SVGAGI. CDR3 in amino acids: CASSYSYRNNEQFF. The CDR3, as DNA: TGTGCCAGCAGTTACTCGTACAGGAACAATGAGCAGTTCTTC.

This chain uses TRBV9 with TRBJ1-1; D remains unclear. V was shortened by 0 bases and J by 0 bases, with 9 bases between the two germline ends. This CDR3 region has 15 residues. Germline values: CDR1 SGDLS, CDR2 YYNGEE. The CDR3 coding sequence is TGTGCCAGCAGCGTAGATACCGGGATGAACACTGAAGCTTTCTTT. Translation gives CASSVDTGMNTEAFF.